Listed here are 27 T cell receptor beta chains from one sample, sequenced in a study of identical twins. TCRdb recomputed calls from the 5' RACE reads with MiXCR, one row per CDR3 protein. Altogether about 720,000 distinct CDR3 sequences are present, 8.5% to 9.5% being singletons, with the ten largest covering 0.75% to 1%. These data are also associated with another study on yellow fever vaccine responses in identical twins.

The sequenced sample consisted of PBMCs. The origin of the receptors is a woman under 30 in good health.

This clonotype was seen repeatedly, ten times or more. The chain uses TRBV12-3 or TRBV12-4 and TRBJ1-5, with D tentatively TRBD1 (6 bases). This CDR3 comprises 14 residues. Trimming took 6 bases from V and 3 from J, leaving 12 bases between them. In DNA form, the CDR3 reads TGTGCCAGCAGCAATGACAGGCTCAATCAGCCCCAGCATTTT. Translated, it gives CASSNDRLNQPQHF.

There are a few counts of this clonotype. CDR3 DNA: TGCAGTGCAAAATGGCAGGGGTACGAGCAGTACTTC. Amino acids: CSAKWQGYEQYF. The rearrangement links TRBV20-1 to TRBJ2-7, with D maybe TRBD1 (6 bases). The V gene lost 6 bases and the J gene lost 4 bases, with 13 bases spanning the gap. CDR1 is DFQATT and CDR2 is SNEGSKA in the germline V gene (reference sequence). This CDR3 contains 12 residues.

This clonotype was recorded a few times. This chain uses TRBV20-1 with TRBJ2-7; TRBD2 matches at 12 bases. The ends lost 6 bases at V and 2 bases at J; junction bases unmatched: 11. This CDR3 region has 16 residues. Germline lookup yields CDR1 DFQATT and CDR2 SNEGSKA (reference sequence). The CDR3 DNA is TGCAGTGCCTGGACTAGCGGGACGAGCCGAACCTACGAGCAGTACTTC. Translated, it gives CSAWTSGTSRTYEQYF.

This clonotype occurred a few times. V and J are TRBV12-3 or TRBV12-4 and TRBJ2-7; tentative D call: TRBD1 (5 bases). There are 15 residues in the CDR3. V was clipped by 5 bases and J by 0 bases, with 14 bases between them. This CDR3 is CASSTGIKSSYEQYF. CDR3 in DNA: TGTGCCAGCAGTACAGGAATAAAGAGCTCCTACGAGCAGTACTTC.

This clonotype was seen repeatedly, ten times or more. V and J are TRBV3-1 and TRBJ2-3; perhaps TRBD1 as D (5 bases). Trimming stripped 2 bases from V and 1 base from J, with 10 bases between. This CDR3 is built from 15 residues. Per the germline V gene, CDR1 is LGHDT and CDR2 is YNNKEL (reference sequence). The DNA of the CDR3 is TGTGCCAGCAGCCAAAGAGGCAGGGGCACAGATACGCAGTATTTT. Residues: CASSQRGRGTDTQYF.

This clonotype was observed a few times. The rearrangement links TRBV7-9 to TRBJ2-7; D is tentatively TRBD1 or TRBD2 (5 bases each). The CDR3 loop spans 15 amino acids. Trimming pared 5 bases from V and 1 base from J, leaving 15 bases between. CDR1 and CDR2 from the germline V gene are SEHNR and FQNEAQ (reference sequence). This CDR3 reads CASSTSGTASYEQYF. The CDR3 coding sequence is TGTGCCAGCAGCACTTCCGGGACGGCATCCTACGAGCAGTACTTC.

Many counts were recorded for this clonotype. V usage is TRBV7-2 and J usage is TRBJ2-2, with TRBD2 identical over 9 bases. Looked up from germline, CDR1 is SGHTA and CDR2 is FQGNSA. V shed 1 base, J shed 5 bases, and the junction held 5 bases outside the gene matches. The CDR3 is 16 residues long. The CDR3 DNA reads as TGTGCCAGCAGCTTAGTGGCTAGCGGGGCGACCGGGGAGCTGTTTTTT. Protein: CASSLVASGATGELFF.

This clonotype occurred a few times. The rearrangement links TRBV11-2 to TRBJ2-4; D unclear. This CDR3 is 13 amino acids long. Germline CDR1 and CDR2: SGHAT and FQNNGV. Trimming cost V 1 base and J 4 bases, with 5 bases left between them. The CDR3 DNA reads TGTGCCAGCAGCTTAGGACCGAAAAACATTCAGTACTTC. This sequence encodes CASSLGPKNIQYF.

The chain is built from TRBV12-5 and TRBJ2-1, with D maybe TRBD2 (6 bases). V was cut by 4 bases and J by 8 bases, with 30 bases left in between. The V gene's germline CDR1 is LGHNT and CDR2 FRNRAP. The CDR3 has 19 residues. The CDR3 coding sequence is TGTGCTAGTGGTTCGCCCCGGGGGTCATCTAGCGAAGGACACCATGAGCAGTTCTTC. Protein: CASGSPRGSSSEGHHEQFF.

This clonotype was recorded a few times. CDR3: CATSEEGLATDNEQFF. The CDR3 DNA reads TGTGCCACCAGTGAGGAGGGACTAGCGACCGACAATGAGCAGTTCTTC. The chain employs TRBV24-1 and TRBJ2-1, with 10 positions matching TRBD2. Germline V gene lookup returns CDR1 KGHDR and CDR2 SFDVKD. CDR3 size: 16 residues. V was clipped by 4 bases and J by 5 bases; unmatched bases: 7.

Many counts were recorded for this clonotype. CDR3 amino acids: CASRGRDMNTEAFF. As DNA, the CDR3 is TGTGCCAGCAGAGGACGCGACATGAACACTGAAGCTTTCTTT. The V gene is TRBV2, the J gene TRBJ1-1; no definite D call. This CDR3 has 14 residues. Germline V CDR1 and CDR2: SNHLY, FYNNEI. Trimming removed 6 bases from V and 0 bases from J, with 11 bases in between.

This clonotype was counted between two and nine times. The chain is built from TRBV29-1 and TRBJ1-2; a weak D match, TRBD1 (5 bases). Trimming stripped 2 bases from V and 8 bases from J, with 9 bases between. CDR1 and CDR2 from the germline V gene are SQVTM and ANQGSEA. CDR3 length: 11 amino acids. The CDR3 sequence is CSVETGWGYTF. CDR3 nucleotide sequence: TGCAGCGTTGAAACAGGTTGGGGCTACACCTTC. The full variable domain, its missing parts supplied by reference TRBV29-1 and TRBJ1-2, is SAVISQKPSRDICQRGTSLTIQCQVDSQVTMMFWYRQQPGQSLTLIATANQGSEATYESGFVIDKFPISRPNLTFSTLTVSNMSPEDSSIYLCSVETGWGYTFGSGTRLTVV.

This chain connects TRBV4-1 to TRBJ2-5, with TRBD2 as a possible D gene (5 bases). There are 13 residues in the CDR3. CDR1 and CDR2 (germline): MGHRA, YSYEKL. Trimming removed 1 base at V and 4 bases at J, with 7 bases between. The CDR3 nucleotides read TGCGCCAGCAGCCAAGTCCTAGCAGAGACCCAGTACTTC. This codes for CASSQVLAETQYF.

V and J are TRBV12-3 or TRBV12-4 and TRBJ1-5, with TRBD1 matching 7 bases. Trimming at V came to 5 bases and at J to 7 bases, leaving 5 bases not matched to a gene. There are 13 residues in the CDR3. For the CDR3, the DNA is TGTGCCAGCAGTAAACAGGGGATACAGCCCCAGCATTTT. It codes for CASSKQGIQPQHF.

This clonotype appeared many times. The chain links TRBV7-2 to TRBJ2-3, with 10 nucleotides matching TRBD2. Germline V gene lookup returns CDR1 SGHTA and CDR2 FQGNSA. J lost 0 bases, V lost 7 bases, and 10 bases had no gene match. This CDR3 is built from 17 residues. The CDR3 is CASIGASGRNSTDTQYF. The CDR3, as DNA: TGTGCCAGCATTGGGGCTAGCGGGAGAAATAGCACAGATACGCAGTATTTT.

The chain employs TRBV3-1 and TRBJ2-7, with TRBD2 matching 13 bases. V shed 3 bases, J shed 2 bases, and the junction held 4 bases outside the gene matches. Germline CDR1 reads LGHDT; CDR2 reads YNNKEL (reference sequence). The CDR3 runs to 16 residues. CDR3 sequence: CASSHRGTSGAYEQYF. The CDR3 nucleotides are TGTGCCAGCAGCCACCGTGGGACTAGCGGGGCCTACGAGCAGTACTTC.

This clonotype was counted a few times. Here the CDR3 reads CASSLVGRLARNIQYF. As DNA, the CDR3 is TGTGCCAGCAGTTTAGTCGGGAGGCTTGCAAGGAACATTCAGTACTTC. The V call is TRBV12-3 or TRBV12-4, the J call TRBJ2-4, with 7 bases that match TRBD2. The length of the CDR3 is 16 residues. The V segment lost 1 base and the J segment 7 bases; nucleotides outside the gene matches: 10.

The chain carries TRBV18 and TRBJ2-3; 9 nucleotides agree with TRBD2. The CDR3 length is 16 residues. The V gene's germline CDR1 is KGHSH and CDR2 LQKENI. V was pared by 3 bases and J by 3 bases, with 7 bases of the junction left unmatched. The CDR3 coding sequence is TGTGCCAGCTCACCGGTGGCGGGGGGGCCGACAGATACGCAGTATTTT. Amino acids: CASSPVAGGPTDTQYF.

The rearrangement joins TRBV4-3 to TRBJ2-7, with D maybe TRBD1 (5 bases). Trimming removed 0 bases at V and 5 bases at J, with 17 bases between. This CDR3 is 16 amino acids long. The germline V gene encodes CDR1 LGHNA and CDR2 YSLEER. The CDR3: CASSQDETALRNEQYF. DNA for the CDR3: TGCGCCAGCAGCCAAGATGAGACAGCCCTTCGAAACGAGCAGTACTTC.

Only a few counts were recorded for this clonotype. Relative to the germline gene, one junction end is altered; a read error may explain this. This chain uses TRBV12-3 or TRBV12-4 with TRBJ1-1; 12 bases align to TRBD1. The CDR3 has 15 residues. CDR3 coding DNA: TGTGCCAGCAGTTTAGGTGGGACAGGGGGCGAAAGACCCCACTTT. Its translation: CASSLGGTGGERPHF.

This clonotype was detected ten times or more. The chain is built from TRBV10-3 and TRBJ2-1; no clear D. Trimming cost V 0 bases and J 9 bases, with 12 bases left between them. Germline V gene lookup returns CDR1 ENHRY and CDR2 SYGVKD. The CDR3 sequence is 14 residues long. This chain's CDR3 is CAISESGEAPEQFF. The CDR3 nucleotides read TGTGCCATCAGTGAGTCAGGTGAAGCCCCTGAGCAGTTCTTC.

This clonotype turned up a few times. The V and J genes are TRBV5-1 and TRBJ2-1; tentative D call: TRBD2 (7 bases). Germline V lookup: CDR1 SGHRS, CDR2 YFSETQ. Trimming took off 4 bases at V and 4 bases at J, with 18 bases between the two ends. The CDR3 is made up of 16 amino acids. DNA of the CDR3: TGCGCCAGCAGCCCGTCCGGGGGGACACTTTACAATGAGCAGTTCTTC. This translates into CASSPSGGTLYNEQFF.

The rearrangement joins TRBV12-3 or TRBV12-4 to TRBJ2-4; D gene uncertain. This CDR3 is built from 15 residues. V lost 7 bases and J lost 1, with 14 bases in between. CDR3 region: CASTSFGKAKNIQYF. In DNA, the CDR3 is TGTGCCAGCACCTCGTTTGGGAAGGCCAAAAACATTCAGTACTTC.

The sample holds a few counts of this clonotype. This chain uses TRBV7-2 with TRBJ2-7, with 9 bases fitting TRBD2. The CDR3 spans 14 residues. Germline-derived CDR1 and CDR2 are SGHTA and FQGNSA. V shed 1 base and J 5 bases; nucleotides not matched to a gene: 3. The CDR3 nucleotides are TGTGCCAGCAGCTTAGGCGGGAGGGTCCACGAGCAGTACTTC. Translated, it gives CASSLGGRVHEQYF. Using reference TRBV7-2 and TRBJ2-7 for the parts outside the CDR3, the full variable domain is GAGVSQSPSNKVTEKGKDVELRCDPISGHTALYWYRQSLGQGLEFLIYFQGNSAPDKSGLPSDRFSAERTGGSVSTLTIQRTQQEDSAVYLCASSLGGRVHEQYFGPGTRLTVT.

This clonotype was picked up a small number of times. Here the CDR3 DNA reads TGTGCCAGCAGGGTGGGGCCTAGCACAGATACGCAGTATTTT. This encodes CASRVGPSTDTQYF. J is TRBJ2-3 and V is TRBV12-3 or TRBV12-4, with D maybe TRBD1 (5 bases). The length of the CDR3 is 14 residues. V dropped 6 bases and J dropped 0 bases, with 10 bases sitting between them.

The J gene is TRBJ2-1, the V gene TRBV5-6, with TRBD1 matching 7 bases. The CDR3 has 16 residues. With 1 base clipped from V and 3 bases from J, the junction kept 7 bases outside the gene matches. Germline loops: CDR1 SGHDT, CDR2 YYEEEE. This CDR3 is CASSLLGQGDYNEQFF. In nucleotides, the CDR3 is TGTGCCAGCAGCTTGTTAGGGCAGGGGGACTACAATGAGCAGTTCTTC.

Only a few counts were recorded for this clonotype. The chain employs TRBV6-2 or TRBV6-3 and TRBJ1-2; no clear D. The germline V gene encodes CDR1 MNHEY and CDR2 SVGEGT. V was pared by 2 bases and J by 2 bases, with 9 bases between. The CDR3 is 14 amino acids. The CDR3 DNA reads TGTGCCAGCAGTTACCTGCAGAAGAACTATGGCTACACCTTC. Translation: CASSYLQKNYGYTF.